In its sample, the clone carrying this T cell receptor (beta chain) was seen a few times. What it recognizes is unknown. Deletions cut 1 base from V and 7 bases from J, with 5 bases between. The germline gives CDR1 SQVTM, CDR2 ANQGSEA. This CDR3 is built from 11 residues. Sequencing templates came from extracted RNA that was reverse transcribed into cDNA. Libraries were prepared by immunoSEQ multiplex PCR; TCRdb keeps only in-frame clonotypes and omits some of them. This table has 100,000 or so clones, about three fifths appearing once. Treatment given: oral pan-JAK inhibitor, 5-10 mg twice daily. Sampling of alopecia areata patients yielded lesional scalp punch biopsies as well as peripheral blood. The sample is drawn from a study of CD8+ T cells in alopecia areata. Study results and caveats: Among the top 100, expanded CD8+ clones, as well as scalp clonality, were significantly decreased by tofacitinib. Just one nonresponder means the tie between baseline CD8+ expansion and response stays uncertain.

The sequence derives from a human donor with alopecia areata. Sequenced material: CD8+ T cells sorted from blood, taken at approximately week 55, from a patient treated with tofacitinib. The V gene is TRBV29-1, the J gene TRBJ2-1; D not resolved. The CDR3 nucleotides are TGCAGCGTTGAAGCGGGTAATGAGCAGTTCTTC. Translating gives CSVEAGNEQFF.